The T cell receptor (beta chain) described here comes from a study of tumor-infiltrating lymphocytes in primary liver carcinoma. Whole-study context: Staging placed the tumors at T1-T3 N0M0, and they measured about 4 to 11 cm across.

The investigators made TCR beta cDNA from roughly 460 ng total RNA, using a constant-region primer. Slightly modified ARM-PCR with three nested multiplex PCR rounds yielded TCR beta libraries. Researchers ran the first two PCR rounds for ten to eleven cycles each with TRBV1-TRBV30 forward primers and a C-beta reverse primer. TCRdb passed the multiplex PCR reads through MiXCR, listing each CDR3 protein once. The data contain 180,000 or so distinct CDR3 sequences, over 50% of them seen just once; the ten biggest clones take up less than 75%. A few counts support this clonotype. The antigen remains undetermined. Unsorted whole blood supplied the blood RNA, and germline DNA was isolated too. It was before surgery that four milliliters of peripheral blood were collected. The CDR3 sequence is 14 residues long. Trimming cost V 6 bases and J 3 bases; bases outside gene matches: 5. Study-wide results and limits: The study found tumor-adjacent and tumor-blood pairs overlapped less than tumor region pairs. Tumors had a significantly higher top-250-clone fraction than blood (p = 0.039).

The chain employs TRBV12-3 or TRBV12-4 and TRBJ2-7; 10 bases are shared with TRBD1. The specimen was peripheral blood. This TCR came from a man aged 35 to 55 with primary liver carcinoma and hepatitis B virus infection. Here the CDR3 reads CASRGTGEDYEQYF. CDR3 DNA sequence: TGTGCCAGCAGGGGGACAGGGGAGGACTACGAGCAGTACTTC.